This TCR beta chain was obtained from a study of blood T cells in healthy people across ages. V was cut by 9 bases and J by 0 bases, with 2 bases left in between. This CDR3 is 12 amino acids long. From germline, CDR1 is KGHDR and CDR2 SFDVKD. A second roughly 7 to 11 cycle PCR used barcoded and J-beta primers. TCRdb reprocessed the 5' RACE reads with MiXCR, giving one entry per CDR3 protein. The sample consists of hundreds of thousands of distinct CDR3 sequences, 46% of them appearing once. The TCR comes from an elderly man in good health. The sample comprised blood. This chain joins TRBV24-1 and TRBJ2-6, with D hard to call. The CDR3 here is CATDSGANVLTF. The CDR3 coding sequence is TGTGCCACCGACTCTGGGGCCAACGTCCTGACTTTC.